The 5 T cell receptor beta chains listed next were all sequenced from one sample in a study of blood T cell repertoires in COVID-19. The method was immunoSEQ multiplex PCR; TCRdb's version includes in-frame clones alone and lacks a portion of them. Among roughly 200,000 clones listed, less than 85% were seen once. The sequencing sample was made of peripheral blood. These TCRs come from a woman in her sixties or seventies with acute or convalescent COVID-19.

The V and J genes are TRBV9 and TRBJ2-2; D is ambiguous. The CDR3 totals 17 residues. Germline V gene sequence: CDR1 SGDLS, CDR2 YYNGEE. V lost 5 bases, J lost 2 bases, and 19 bases lay in between. The CDR3 region is CASRPSVLAVNTGELFF. Written as DNA, the CDR3 is TGTGCCAGCAGGCCCTCAGTATTAGCAGTAAACACCGGGGAGCTGTTTTTT.

The chain joins TRBV2 to TRBJ1-1; 8 bases line up with TRBD1. CDR3 length: 14 residues. The ends lost 5 bases at V and 4 bases at J; junction bases unmatched: 6. Germline V gene data show CDR1 as SNHLY and CDR2 as FYNNEI. As DNA, the CDR3 is TGTGCCAGCAGTTCCGGGACAGGAGCCACTGAAGCTTTCTTT. This codes for CASSSGTGATEAFF.

This clone was seen a few times. The chain joins TRBV5-6 to TRBJ2-1, with D tentatively TRBD1 (5 bases). This CDR3 is 14 amino acids long. Trimming removed 2 bases at V and 7 bases at J, with 13 bases between. Germline V CDR1 and CDR2: SGHDT, YYEEEE. CDR3: CASSFQGYANEQFF. CDR3 DNA: TGTGCCAGCAGCTTCCAGGGCTACGCAAATGAGCAGTTCTTC.

V and J are TRBV19 and TRBJ2-3; TRBD2 agrees at 8 bases. V lost 3 bases, J lost 2 bases, and 7 bases stayed unmatched. The length of the CDR3 is 16 residues. The germline V gene encodes CDR1 LNHDA and CDR2 SQIVND (reference sequence). DNA of the CDR3: TGTGCCAGTAGTATTCGAGCGGGAGCGTACACAGATACGCAGTATTTT. Its translation is CASSIRAGAYTDTQYF.

This clone has just one count. The chain links TRBV10-3 to TRBJ1-1; D is perhaps TRBD1 (5 bases). Trimming stripped 8 bases from V and 0 bases from J, with 13 bases between. Germline V CDR1 and CDR2: ENHRY, SYGVKD. The CDR3 is 14 residues long. CDR3 amino acids: CAIGPGSMNTEAFF. The CDR3 bases are TGTGCCATCGGGCCAGGGTCTATGAACACTGAAGCTTTCTTT.